This passage covers 29 T cell receptor beta chains from one sample sequenced in a study of metastatic and nonmetastatic thyroid tumors. TCRdb re-called the PCR reads through MiXCR. The sample consists of 21,000 or so clones, 9% to 15% of them appearing once. All patients reached thyroid surgery having received no treatment beforehand. The sequenced sample consisted of blood. Receptors were obtained from a male donor with papillary thyroid cancer or a benign thyroid nodule (not recorded which). Some clones in this sample may be carry-over from other donors' samples.

At least ten counts were recorded for this clone. J is TRBJ2-7 and V is TRBV11-2; 7 positions agree with TRBD2. Germline V gene sequence: CDR1 SGHAT, CDR2 FQNNGV. CDR3 length equals 14 residues. After removal of 5 bases from V and 0 bases from J, the junction contained 4 bases not matched to a gene. For the CDR3, the DNA is TGTGCCAGCAGCAAAACTAGCGTCTCCTACGAGCAGTACTTC. This codes for CASSKTSVSYEQYF.

This clone was observed a handful of times. The chain is built from TRBV25-1 and TRBJ2-1; 10 bases line up with TRBD2. The CDR3 has 16 residues. Germline V gives CDR1 MGHDK, CDR2 SYGVNS. Unmatched junction bases numbered 7, after V lost 4 bases and J lost 4 bases. This CDR3 is CASSASGTSDYNEQFF. The CDR3 region has the DNA TGTGCCAGCAGTGCGTCCGGGACTAGCGATTACAATGAGCAGTTCTTC.

This clone is medium-sized in the sample. Here the CDR3 DNA reads TGTGCCAGCAGTTTAGAGCCGTTTAACTATGGCTACACCTTC. It specifies CASSLEPFNYGYTF. The chain has TRBV27 and TRBJ1-2; unclear D gene. V lost 2 bases and J lost 1, with 8 bases in between. This CDR3 is built from 14 residues. Germline V gene data show CDR1 as MNHEY and CDR2 as SMNVEV (reference sequence).

In its sample, this clone ranks as medium-sized. The DNA for the CDR3 is TGTGCCAGCCAGCGGGAGGGCCGCGATGAGCAGTTCTTC. Encoded protein: CASQREGRDEQFF. This rearrangement joins TRBV27 to TRBJ2-1; TRBD2 aligns across 10 bases. Per the germline V gene, CDR1 is MNHEY and CDR2 is SMNVEV (reference sequence). The CDR3 consists of 13 residues. V lost 8 bases and J lost 8; bases outside the gene matches: 6.

This clone was found many times. V and J are TRBV14 and TRBJ1-3, with 7 bases lining up with TRBD1. CDR1 and CDR2 from the germline V gene are SGHDN and FVKESK. The CDR3 runs 15 residues. V shed 8 bases, J shed 4 bases, and the junction held 11 bases outside the gene matches. Here the CDR3 DNA reads TGTGCCAGCGCCATACAGGGGACCGCGGGAAACACCATATATTTT. Translation gives CASAIQGTAGNTIYF.

This clone showed up many times. This chain joins TRBV11-2 and TRBJ2-7, with D hard to call. The CDR3 is 11 amino acids. Germline V lookup: CDR1 SGHAT, CDR2 FQNNGV. V lost 3 bases and J 7 bases, leaving 7 bases between the germline ends. CDR3 in amino acids: CASSFRWEQYF. CDR3 coding DNA: TGTGCCAGCAGCTTTAGGTGGGAGCAGTACTTC.

Worth noting for this clone: A read error may be the cause here, since a much bigger clone is one base away. J is TRBJ1-1 and V is TRBV20-1; no clear D. Germline V gene sequence: CDR1 DFQATT, CDR2 SNEGSKA (reference sequence). This CDR3 has 11 amino acids. Trimming pared 5 bases from V and 7 bases from J, leaving 11 bases between. CDR3 sequence: CSAGPGDEAFF. The CDR3 DNA reads TGCAGTGCTGGTCCGGGTGATGAAGCTTTCTTT.

This clone has just a few counts. The chain recombines TRBV12-3 or TRBV12-4 with TRBJ2-3; 7 positions agree with TRBD2. The CDR3 runs 16 residues. V dropped 2 bases and J dropped 0; count of bases not matched to a gene: 5. The CDR3: CASSLSGGGSTDTQYF. The CDR3 coding sequence is TGTGCCAGCAGTTTAAGTGGGGGAGGGAGCACAGATACGCAGTATTTT.

In this sample, this clone is medium-sized. The genes are TRBV24-1 and TRBJ2-3; 11 bases align to TRBD2. The V and J ends lost 3 bases and 5 bases, in that order; junction bases with no gene match: 6. Per germline, CDR1 KGHDR and CDR2 SFDVKD. The CDR3 sequence is 16 residues long. The CDR3 region is CATSDISGRAGDTQYF. CDR3 nucleotides: TGTGCCACCAGTGATATTAGCGGGAGGGCCGGAGATACGCAGTATTTT.

By frequency in the sample, this clone is medium-sized. V gene TRBV10-1 combines with J gene TRBJ2-2; 10 positions match TRBD2. J lost 1 base, V lost 3 bases, and 2 bases had no gene match. Germline values: CDR1 WNHNN, CDR2 SYGVQD (reference sequence). The CDR3 extends over 16 amino acids. The CDR3 DNA sequence: TGCGCCAGCAGTGAAGTAGCGGGAGGGAACACCGGGGAGCTGTTTTTT. Translation gives CASSEVAGGNTGELFF.

This clone showed up many times. The gene calls are TRBV5-1 and TRBJ2-2; TRBD1 matches at 7 bases. V shed 1 base and J 4 bases; nucleotides not matched to a gene: 10. Germline V lookup: CDR1 SGHRS, CDR2 YFSETQ. This CDR3 spans 17 amino acids. The CDR3: CASSLTTGASVTGELFF. CDR3 sequence (DNA): TGCGCCAGCAGCTTGACAACAGGGGCGTCGGTCACCGGGGAGCTGTTTTTT.

This clone was picked up a small number of times. This sequence joins TRBV6-1 and TRBJ1-1, with D maybe TRBD1 (5 bases). Germline V CDR1 and CDR2: MNHNS, SASEGT. This CDR3 has 13 amino acids. V lost 5 bases to trimming and J lost 1 base, with 8 bases between them. The CDR3 sequence is CASSRGENTEAFF. CDR3 in DNA: TGTGCCAGCAGTCGAGGGGAGAACACTGAAGCTTTCTTT.

This clone was detected many times. The V gene is TRBV19, the J gene TRBJ1-3; the D gene is possibly TRBD1 (5 bases). Germline values: CDR1 LNHDA, CDR2 SQIVND (reference sequence). The CDR3 consists of 17 residues. The germline V and J ends were trimmed by 3 bases and 3 bases, with 18 bases remaining between them. The CDR3 coding sequence is TGTGCCAGTAGTATGGGGGTCTCAAGACAGATTGGAAACACCATATATTTT. This sequence encodes CASSMGVSRQIGNTIYF.

This clone appeared many times. The chain has TRBV6-1 and TRBJ2-1; D uncertain. Germline loops: CDR1 MNHNS, CDR2 SASEGT. The CDR3 has 11 residues. V lost 6 bases to trimming and J lost 6 bases, with 6 bases between them. The CDR3 DNA sequence: TGTGCCAGCAGCGAACTCAATGAGCAGTTCTTC. It is translated as CASSELNEQFF.

Many counts were recorded for this clone. The rearrangement links TRBV6-4 to TRBJ2-2; TRBD1 might be the D (6 bases). Looked up from germline, CDR1 is MRHNA and CDR2 is SNTAGT. The germline V and J ends were trimmed by 5 bases and 7 bases, with 11 bases remaining between them. The CDR3 consists of 13 residues. In DNA, the CDR3 is TGTGCCAGCAGTCCCGAAGGGGGCGGGGAGCTGTTTTTT. This encodes CASSPEGGGELFF.

The rearrangement links TRBV6-2 or TRBV6-3 to TRBJ1-4; D not resolved. This CDR3 spans 15 amino acids. The germline V gene encodes CDR1 MNHEY and CDR2 SVGEGT. Trimming cost V 2 bases and J 0 bases, with 7 bases left between them. The CDR3 spells CASSYSGPTNEKLFF. In nucleotides, the CDR3 is TGTGCCAGCAGTTACAGCGGTCCAACTAATGAAAAACTGTTTTTT.

The V and J genes are TRBV6-6 and TRBJ2-1, with a weak D call TRBD1 (6 bases). Germline lookup yields CDR1 MNHNY and CDR2 SVGAGI (reference sequence). V was clipped by 1 base and J by 8 bases, with 9 bases between them. The CDR3 is 13 amino acids. The DNA for the CDR3 is TGTGCCAGCAGTTACTTGGGGGCTGATGAGCAGTTCTTC. Translating it yields CASSYLGADEQFF.

This rearrangement joins TRBV24-1 to TRBJ1-1; the D gene is possibly TRBD1 (5 bases). Germline V CDR1 and CDR2: KGHDR, SFDVKD. Trimming shortened V by 1 base and J by 10 bases, and 9 bases separated the two germline ends. The length of the CDR3 is 12 residues. The CDR3 here is CATSDLLGAAFF. Here the CDR3 DNA reads TGTGCCACCAGTGATTTACTCGGGGCAGCTTTCTTT.

This clone occurred many times. A much larger clone is a single base away; this may be a read error. The CDR3 region has the DNA TGTGCCAGCTCACCATCCAGGGGCGCAGTGCACACCATATATTTT. Protein sequence: CASSPSRGAVHTIYF. The chain is built from TRBV18 and TRBJ1-3, with a tentative D call TRBD1 (6 bases). This CDR3 is 15 amino acids long. Between the trimmed V and J ends, which lost 2 bases and 8 bases, there was a span of 16 bases. The germline V gene has CDR1 KGHSH and CDR2 LQKENI. Using reference TRBV18 and TRBJ1-3 for the parts outside the CDR3, the full variable domain is NAGVMQNPRHLVRRRGQEARLRCSPMKGHSHVYWYRQLPEEGLKFMVYLQKENIIDESGMPKERFSAEFPKEGPSILRIQQVVRGDSAAYFCASSPSRGAVHTIYFGEGSWLTVV.

Within the sample, this clone is medium-sized. The chain recombines TRBV6-4 with TRBJ2-1, with 13 positions matching TRBD2. The junction had 6 bases not matched to a gene; V was cut back by 4 bases and J by 9 bases. The CDR3 sequence is 15 residues long. CDR1 and CDR2 from the germline V gene are MRHNA and SNTAGT. CDR3 nucleotide sequence: TGTGCCAGCAGTGCCGGACTAGCGGGAGCCGCTGAGCAGTTCTTC. This codes for CASSAGLAGAAEQFF.

This clone was seen repeatedly, ten times or more. This rearrangement joins TRBV5-1 to TRBJ2-3, with D maybe TRBD1 (5 bases). The CDR3 is made up of 15 amino acids. The V end lost 1 base, the J end lost 1 base, and 10 bases lay between the germline ends. Per germline, CDR1 SGHRS and CDR2 YFSETQ. The CDR3 DNA follows: TGCGCCAGCAGCTTGTTAGGGGTTGGCACAGATACGCAGTATTTT. This translates into CASSLLGVGTDTQYF.

This clone occurred a few times. The chain combines TRBV6-1 with TRBJ2-1; D remains unclear. Trimming cost V 3 bases and J 6 bases, with 12 bases left between them. The CDR3 has 14 amino acids. Looked up from germline, CDR1 is MNHNS and CDR2 is SASEGT. The CDR3 region has the DNA TGTGCCAGCAGTGACCAAAGTGGAGCCAATGAGCAGTTCTTC. Amino acid sequence: CASSDQSGANEQFF.

This chain joins TRBV29-1 and TRBJ2-5; 8 bases fit TRBD2. This CDR3 contains 14 residues. CDR1 and CDR2 (germline): SQVTM, ANQGSEA. Trimming cost V 6 bases and J 7 bases; bases outside gene matches: 13. CDR3 coding DNA: TGCAGCGTCGGCGAAACAAGCGGGAGAGGGACCCAGTACTTC. Translated, it gives CSVGETSGRGTQYF. Filled out from reference TRBV29-1 and TRBJ2-5, the complete variable domain reads SAVISQKPSRDICQRGTSLTIQCQVDSQVTMMFWYRQQPGQSLTLIATANQGSEATYESGFVIDKFPISRPNLTFSTLTVSNMSPEDSSIYLCSVGETSGRGTQYFGPGTRLLVL.

This clone was seen ten or more times. The chain combines TRBV5-1 with TRBJ2-1; no definite D call. V was pared by 1 base and J by 0 bases, with 8 bases between. The CDR3 consists of 15 residues. Per germline, CDR1 SGHRS and CDR2 YFSETQ. The CDR3 DNA reads TGCGCCAGCAGCTTGACGCAGAGCTCCTACAATGAGCAGTTCTTC. This gives the protein CASSLTQSSYNEQFF.

The chain is built from TRBV5-1 and TRBJ1-2, with TRBD1 identical over 8 bases. The ends lost 5 bases at V and 4 bases at J; junction bases unmatched: 10. CDR1 and CDR2 from the germline V gene are SGHRS and YFSETQ. This CDR3 region has 15 residues. This CDR3 reads CASREPGQVFYGYTF. In DNA, the CDR3 is TGCGCCAGCAGAGAGCCGGGACAGGTTTTCTATGGCTACACCTTC.

By share, this clone ranks as medium-sized. This chain links TRBV6-4 with TRBJ2-2; no definite D call. CDR1 MRHNA and CDR2 SNTAGT come from the germline V gene. CDR3 length: 13 amino acids. Between the trimmed V and J ends, which lost 2 bases and 5 bases, there was a span of 6 bases. In DNA, the CDR3 is TGTGCCAGCAGTGACGGAGCAACCGGGGAGCTGTTTTTT. Translated, it gives CASSDGATGELFF.

This clone appeared many times. The chain uses TRBV20-1 and TRBJ2-1; D possibly corresponds to TRBD2 (6 bases). This CDR3 is 14 amino acids long. V dropped 0 bases and J dropped 9 bases, with 15 bases sitting between them. The germline CDR1 and CDR2 sequences are DFQATT and SNEGSKA (reference sequence). The CDR3 loop is CSARDPRLGVEQFF. In nucleotides, the CDR3 is TGCAGTGCTAGAGATCCCCGACTAGGAGTTGAGCAGTTCTTC.

This clone was recorded at least ten times. The chain has TRBV29-1 and TRBJ2-7, with 7 nucleotides matching TRBD2. V gave up 4 bases and J gave up 0 bases; unmatched junction bases: 3. The CDR3 extends over 13 amino acids. The germline V gene encodes CDR1 SQVTM and CDR2 ANQGSEA. In DNA, the CDR3 is TGCAGCGTTGTCAGGACTAGCTCCTACGAGCAGTACTTC. Its protein product is CSVVRTSSYEQYF.

This clone was recorded at least ten times. This chain links TRBV9 with TRBJ2-1; TRBD2 might be the D (5 bases). V was cut by 4 bases and J by 5 bases, with 16 bases left in between. Germline CDR1 reads SGDLS; CDR2 reads YYNGEE. The CDR3 runs 15 residues. Written as DNA, the CDR3 is TGTGCCAGCAGCCCCCCTCCGGGGTCGAACAATGAGCAGTTCTTC. Translation: CASSPPPGSNNEQFF.